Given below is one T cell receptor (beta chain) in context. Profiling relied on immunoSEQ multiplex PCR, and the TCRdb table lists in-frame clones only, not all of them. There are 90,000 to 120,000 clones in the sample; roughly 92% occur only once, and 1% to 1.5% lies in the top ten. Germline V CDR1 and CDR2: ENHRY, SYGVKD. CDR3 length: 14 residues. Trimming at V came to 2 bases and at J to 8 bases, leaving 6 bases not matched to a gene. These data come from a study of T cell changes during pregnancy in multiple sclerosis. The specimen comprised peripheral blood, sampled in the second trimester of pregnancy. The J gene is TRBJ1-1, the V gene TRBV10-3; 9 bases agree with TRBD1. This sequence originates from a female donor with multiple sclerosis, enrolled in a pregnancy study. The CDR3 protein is CAISEPGQGTEAFF. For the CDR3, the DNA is TGTGCCATCAGTGAGCCGGGACAGGGCACCGAAGCTTTCTTT.